The rows below give T cell receptor beta chains drawn from one sample of a study of T-cell reconstitution after alpha-beta-depleted transplantation in children. TCRdb independently ran MiXCR on the PCR reads; one entry per CDR3 protein. The repertoire holds about 420,000 distinct CDR3 sequences, under 20% seen once, with less than 30% in the top ten. Sequenced material: PBMCs, mostly from graft donor cells, taken 360 days after TCRalphabeta/CD19-depleted stem cell transplant. The receptors originated from a boy younger than two who had a stem cell transplant for Wiskott-Aldrich syndrome, so the T cells may come from the graft donor. Each CDR3 is given with its conserved first and last residue. Each record gives: D gene, J gene, clone size, V gene, CDR3 DNA, CDR3 protein. A D gene is named only where the DNA matches it firmly. A clone size is listed for some rows: how often the clone was seen (once, few, many), or a class if it is expanded.

d_gene: .; j_gene: TRBJ2-3; abundance: .; v_gene: TRBV12-3/TRBV12-4; CDR3nt: TGTGCCAGCAGTTTATTGAGGAGGGCACGCACAGATACGCAGTATTTT; CDR3aa: CASSLLRRARTDTQYF
d_gene: TRBD2; j_gene: TRBJ2-1; abundance: .; v_gene: TRBV6-1; CDR3nt: TGTGCCAGCAAGCCGGGACTAGCGATTGATGGACCATCCCATGAGCAGTTCTTC; CDR3aa: CASKPGLAIDGPSHEQFF
d_gene: .; j_gene: TRBJ2-6; abundance: .; v_gene: TRBV20-1; CDR3nt: TGCAGTGCTTTTGGAACAGAGAGGGGGTTGAGCTCTGGGGCCAACGTCCTGACTTTC; CDR3aa: CSAFGTERGLSSGANVLTF
d_gene: .; j_gene: TRBJ1-2; abundance: many; v_gene: TRBV5-6; CDR3nt: TGTGCCAGCAGCTTGCTGGACAGCCCCATCGGGTATGGCTACACCTTC; CDR3aa: CASSLLDSPIGYGYTF
d_gene: .; j_gene: TRBJ2-1; abundance: many; v_gene: TRBV12-3/TRBV12-4; CDR3nt: TGTGCCAGCAGCCCTAGAAGATACAATGAGCAGTTCTTC; CDR3aa: CASSPRRYNEQFF
d_gene: TRBD1; j_gene: TRBJ2-7; abundance: few; v_gene: TRBV12-3/TRBV12-4; CDR3nt: TGTGCCAGCAGTCCCTCTCACAGGGGGCTACACTACGAGCAGTACTTC; CDR3aa: CASSPSHRGLHYEQYF
d_gene: .; j_gene: TRBJ2-7; abundance: few; v_gene: TRBV20-1; CDR3nt: TGCAGTGCTAGAGATCCCTCTCCTATATACGAGCAGTACTTC; CDR3aa: CSARDPSPIYEQYF
d_gene: TRBD1; j_gene: TRBJ2-1; abundance: .; v_gene: TRBV4-3; CDR3nt: TGCGCCAGCAGCCTCGGGACAGGGGCGTCTAATGAGCATTTCTTC; CDR3aa: CASSLGTGASNEHFF
d_gene: .; j_gene: TRBJ2-3; abundance: .; v_gene: TRBV14; CDR3nt: TGTGCCAGCAGTCCGGGGGCGCATGGACGTCTCTCTAGCACAGATACGCAGTATTTT; CDR3aa: CASSPGAHGRLSSTDTQYF
d_gene: .; j_gene: TRBJ2-7; abundance: few; v_gene: TRBV12-3/TRBV12-4; CDR3nt: TGTGCCAGCAAGGGGCGATTGAGCTCCTACGAGCAGTACTTC; CDR3aa: CASKGRLSSYEQYF
d_gene: .; j_gene: TRBJ2-1; abundance: few; v_gene: TRBV4-3; CDR3nt: TGCGCCAGCAGCCAGACGGAGTCCCCGGGTGAGCAGTTCTTC; CDR3aa: CASSQTESPGEQFF
d_gene: .; j_gene: TRBJ2-7; abundance: few; v_gene: TRBV20-1; CDR3nt: TGCAGTGTCATGACGGACGGCTACGAGCAGTACTTC; CDR3aa: CSVMTDGYEQYF
d_gene: .; j_gene: TRBJ2-7; abundance: many; v_gene: TRBV19; CDR3nt: TGTGCCAGTAGCACTCATTGGGGAAACGAGCAGTACTTC; CDR3aa: CASSTHWGNEQYF
d_gene: .; j_gene: TRBJ2-7; abundance: .; v_gene: TRBV15; CDR3nt: TGTGCCACCAGCAGAGAATTTGCCGCCGCCTACGAGCAGTACTTC; CDR3aa: CATSREFAAAYEQYF
d_gene: .; j_gene: TRBJ2-7; abundance: few; v_gene: TRBV6-6; CDR3nt: TGTGCCAGCAGTTACCCAGGAAGAGGGCAGTACTTC; CDR3aa: CASSYPGRGQYF
d_gene: TRBD1; j_gene: TRBJ2-7; abundance: once; v_gene: TRBV7-9; CDR3nt: TGTGCCAGCAGCTACCCTACAGGGGGGAGCTCCTACGAGCAGTACTTC; CDR3aa: CASSYPTGGSSYEQYF
d_gene: TRBD1; j_gene: TRBJ1-5; abundance: few; v_gene: TRBV12-3/TRBV12-4; CDR3nt: TGTGCCAGCAGTCCCAGGGACAGGCTTGGGGATCAGCCCCAGCATTTT; CDR3aa: CASSPRDRLGDQPQHF
d_gene: .; j_gene: TRBJ1-2; abundance: .; v_gene: TRBV6-1; CDR3nt: TGTGCCAGCAGCCCCACAGGGTGGCATGGCTACACCTTC; CDR3aa: CASSPTGWHGYTF
d_gene: TRBD1; j_gene: TRBJ2-3; abundance: .; v_gene: TRBV25-1; CDR3nt: TGTGCCAGCAGTGACGTCGGGACAGGTGGCACAGATACGCAGTATTTT; CDR3aa: CASSDVGTGGTDTQYF
d_gene: .; j_gene: TRBJ2-3; abundance: .; v_gene: TRBV5-6; CDR3nt: TGTGCCAGCAGCTTCGGTCGATTATTAGCGTACAATACGCAGTATTTT; CDR3aa: CASSFGRLLAYNTQYF
d_gene: TRBD2; j_gene: TRBJ2-1; abundance: .; v_gene: TRBV6-1; CDR3nt: TGTGCCAGCAGTGAAGAGCCGGGACTAGCGGGAGGCGCAAGCTCCTACAATGAGCAGTTCTTC; CDR3aa: CASSEEPGLAGGASSYNEQFF
d_gene: .; j_gene: TRBJ2-2; abundance: many; v_gene: TRBV5-1; CDR3nt: TGCGCCAGCAGCTCCAGACGGTTGTACACCGGGGAGCTGTTTTTT; CDR3aa: CASSSRRLYTGELFF
d_gene: .; j_gene: TRBJ2-6; abundance: few; v_gene: TRBV29-1; CDR3nt: TGCAGCGCCTTGAGGTCTGGGGCCAACGTCCTGACTTTC; CDR3aa: CSALRSGANVLTF
d_gene: .; j_gene: TRBJ2-4; abundance: few; v_gene: TRBV11-1; CDR3nt: TGTGCCAGCAGCTTAGTCAACCCTTTGACAGTAGCCAAAAACATTCAGTACTTC; CDR3aa: CASSLVNPLTVAKNIQYF
d_gene: .; j_gene: TRBJ1-6; abundance: .; v_gene: TRBV15; CDR3nt: TGTGCCACCAGCATATTGGGGGCAGGCGATTCACCCCTCCACTTT; CDR3aa: CATSILGAGDSPLHF
d_gene: TRBD2; j_gene: TRBJ2-1; abundance: .; v_gene: TRBV2; CDR3nt: TGTGCCAGCACCCGACTAGCGACCTACAATGAGCAGTTCTTC; CDR3aa: CASTRLATYNEQFF
d_gene: .; j_gene: TRBJ1-2; abundance: few; v_gene: TRBV29-1; CDR3nt: TGCAGCGTGGTCCCACCCCAAAACTATGGCTACACCTTC; CDR3aa: CSVVPPQNYGYTF
d_gene: .; j_gene: TRBJ1-2; abundance: .; v_gene: TRBV6-5; CDR3nt: TGTGCCAGCAGTTACTCCTCGGGGTTTTACCCCTATGGCTACACCTTC; CDR3aa: CASSYSSGFYPYGYTF
d_gene: TRBD2; j_gene: TRBJ2-3; abundance: .; v_gene: TRBV7-6; CDR3nt: TGTGCCAGCAGCTTAGCGGCTAGCGGGGGTTTCCGCACAGATACGCAGTATTTT; CDR3aa: CASSLAASGGFRTDTQYF
d_gene: TRBD2; j_gene: TRBJ2-7; abundance: .; v_gene: TRBV5-1; CDR3nt: TGCGCCAGCAGCGGACTAGCGGGGATCGAGCAGTACTTC; CDR3aa: CASSGLAGIEQYF
d_gene: .; j_gene: TRBJ1-5; abundance: .; v_gene: TRBV15; CDR3nt: TGTGCCACCAGCAGAGATCGAGGGGGGGTCGGACAGTCGTCTCAGCCCCAGCATTTT; CDR3aa: CATSRDRGGVGQSSQPQHF
d_gene: .; j_gene: TRBJ2-3; abundance: .; v_gene: TRBV4-3; CDR3nt: TGCGCCAGCAGCCAAGACGGGGACGTTGGAACGCAGTATTTT; CDR3aa: CASSQDGDVGTQYF
d_gene: TRBD1; j_gene: TRBJ2-7; abundance: .; v_gene: TRBV29-1; CDR3nt: TGCAGCGTGAGACCGGGACAGGGGGACGAGCAGTACTTC; CDR3aa: CSVRPGQGDEQYF
d_gene: .; j_gene: TRBJ2-2; abundance: few; v_gene: TRBV5-1; CDR3nt: TGCGCCAGCAGCTCCCAGGGCCTGAACACCGGGGAGCTGTTTTTT; CDR3aa: CASSSQGLNTGELFF
d_gene: .; j_gene: TRBJ2-5; abundance: few; v_gene: TRBV9; CDR3nt: TGTGCCAGCAGCGAGGACGCCTACCAAGAGACCCAGTACTTC; CDR3aa: CASSEDAYQETQYF
d_gene: .; j_gene: TRBJ2-3; abundance: .; v_gene: TRBV7-2; CDR3nt: TGTGCCAGCAGTACGGGAGCAGATACGCAGTATTTT; CDR3aa: CASSTGADTQYF
d_gene: TRBD1; j_gene: TRBJ2-7; abundance: .; v_gene: TRBV11-2; CDR3nt: TGTGCCAGCAGCTTAGGCAGGTACAGGGGATCCTACGAGCAGTACTTC; CDR3aa: CASSLGRYRGSYEQYF
d_gene: TRBD1; j_gene: TRBJ2-1; abundance: .; v_gene: TRBV10-3; CDR3nt: TGTGCCATCAGTGACCCGGGACAGGGCATGAACAATGAGCAGTTCTTC; CDR3aa: CAISDPGQGMNNEQFF
d_gene: .; j_gene: TRBJ1-5; abundance: .; v_gene: TRBV11-2; CDR3nt: TGTGCCAGCAGCTTAGATCTAAAACAACACGAATTTGCCAATCAGCCCCAGCATTTT; CDR3aa: CASSLDLKQHEFANQPQHF
d_gene: TRBD1; j_gene: TRBJ2-5; abundance: few; v_gene: TRBV20-1; CDR3nt: TGCAGTGCCCTCCGGGACAGGCAAGAGACCCAGTACTTC; CDR3aa: CSALRDRQETQYF
d_gene: .; j_gene: TRBJ2-1; abundance: .; v_gene: TRBV27; CDR3nt: TGTGCCAGCAAGGGAGGTGAGCAGTTCTTC; CDR3aa: CASKGGEQFF
d_gene: TRBD2; j_gene: TRBJ2-7; abundance: few; v_gene: TRBV13; CDR3nt: TGTGCCAGCAGCTTAGGCCCGGTGGGACTAGCGGTCAGACGGCTCTCCTACGAGCAGTACTTC; CDR3aa: CASSLGPVGLAVRRLSYEQYF
d_gene: .; j_gene: TRBJ2-2; abundance: .; v_gene: TRBV3-1; CDR3nt: TGTGCCAGCAGCCAAACCGGCGGCCTTTCTTCGTCCGGGGAGCTGTTTTTT; CDR3aa: CASSQTGGLSSSGELFF
d_gene: .; j_gene: TRBJ1-3; abundance: .; v_gene: TRBV12-3/TRBV12-4; CDR3nt: TGTGCCAGCAGTTCCCGGACCCTAGATGGAAACACCATATATTTT; CDR3aa: CASSSRTLDGNTIYF
d_gene: .; j_gene: TRBJ2-7; abundance: few; v_gene: TRBV30; CDR3nt: TGTGCCTGGAGTTCCCAGGGAGGAATCATCCGGGCGTACTTC; CDR3aa: CAWSSQGGIIRAYF
d_gene: .; j_gene: TRBJ1-1; abundance: .; v_gene: TRBV6-1; CDR3nt: TGTGCCAGCAGTCGACAGCGATACACTGAAGCTTTCTTT; CDR3aa: CASSRQRYTEAFF
d_gene: TRBD2; j_gene: TRBJ2-7; abundance: few; v_gene: TRBV5-1; CDR3nt: TGCGCCAGCAGCTCCCTTTTGGCGGGAGGGCCTACCTACGAGCAGTACTTC; CDR3aa: CASSSLLAGGPTYEQYF
d_gene: .; j_gene: TRBJ2-7; abundance: few; v_gene: TRBV12-3/TRBV12-4; CDR3nt: TGTGCCAGCAGTTCCTGGACCATCTACGAGCAGTACTTC; CDR3aa: CASSSWTIYEQYF
d_gene: .; j_gene: TRBJ2-1; abundance: few; v_gene: TRBV5-1; CDR3nt: TGCGCCAGCAGCCCCACGAGGGGGAGCTACAATGAGCAGTTCTTC; CDR3aa: CASSPTRGSYNEQFF
d_gene: .; j_gene: TRBJ2-5; abundance: .; v_gene: TRBV7-9; CDR3nt: TGTGCCAGCAGCTCCCGCCCAGGTTCTGAAGAGACCCAGTACTTC; CDR3aa: CASSSRPGSEETQYF
d_gene: .; j_gene: TRBJ2-2; abundance: few; v_gene: TRBV24-1; CDR3nt: TGTGCCACCAGTGATTGGAGGGGGTCCGGGGAGCTGTTTTTT; CDR3aa: CATSDWRGSGELFF
d_gene: TRBD1; j_gene: TRBJ1-5; abundance: few; v_gene: TRBV7-2; CDR3nt: TGTGCCAGCAGCGTAACAGGGGATTTCTATCAGCCCCAGCATTTT; CDR3aa: CASSVTGDFYQPQHF
d_gene: .; j_gene: TRBJ2-6; abundance: .; v_gene: TRBV5-1; CDR3nt: TGCGCCAGCAGCTTGGCTGGACGGAGGGGATCTGGGGCCAACGTCCTGACTTTC; CDR3aa: CASSLAGRRGSGANVLTF